This TCR beta chain was documented in a study of T cell responses to AZD1222 COVID-19 vaccine. Looking at the study overall: Second-dose intervals near 4 or 12 weeks were combined.

J lost 5 bases, V lost 3 bases, and 12 bases had no gene match. Per the germline V gene, CDR1 is SGHDT and CDR2 is YYEEEE. The CDR3 loop spans 16 amino acids. Clones were read by immunoSEQ multiplex PCR, and TCRdb kept only the in-frame ones, dropping some. This sample has more than 150,000 clones, with 90% found just once. The table lists this clone with a count of one. The chain combines TRBV5-6 with TRBJ1-2; TRBD1 agrees at 8 bases. This clonotype was sampled from an adult in good health. The sample consisted of peripheral blood, taken on day 0 of AZD1222 vaccination. CDR3 residues: CASSSRDRTLGYGYTF. In nucleotides, the CDR3 is TGTGCCAGCAGCTCCCGGGACAGGACCTTGGGTTATGGCTACACCTTC.